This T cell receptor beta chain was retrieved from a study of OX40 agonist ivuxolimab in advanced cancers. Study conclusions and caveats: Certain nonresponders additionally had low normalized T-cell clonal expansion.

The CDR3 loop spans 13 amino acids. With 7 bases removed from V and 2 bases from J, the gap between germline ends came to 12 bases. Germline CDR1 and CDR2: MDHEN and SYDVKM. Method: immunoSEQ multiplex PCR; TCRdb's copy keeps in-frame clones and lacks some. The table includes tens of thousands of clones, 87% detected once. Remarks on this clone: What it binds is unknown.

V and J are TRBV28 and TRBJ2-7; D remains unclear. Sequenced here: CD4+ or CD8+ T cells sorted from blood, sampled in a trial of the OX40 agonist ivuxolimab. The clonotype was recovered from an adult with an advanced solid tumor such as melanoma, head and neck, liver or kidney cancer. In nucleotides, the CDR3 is TGTGCCAGCATGGGTAGTTTCCCCTACGAGCAGTACTTC. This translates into CASMGSFPYEQYF.